The 10 T cell receptor beta chains below come from one sample, sequenced in a study of OX40 agonist ivuxolimab in advanced cancers. Produced via immunoSEQ multiplex PCR; TCRdb's table is partial and in-frame only. The sample has fewer than 80,000 clones; roughly four fifths are singletons. The specimen was CD4+ or CD8+ T cells sorted from blood, collected in a trial of the OX40 agonist ivuxolimab. The receptors here all came from an adult with an advanced solid tumor such as melanoma, head and neck, liver or kidney cancer.

This rearrangement joins TRBV28 to TRBJ1-2, with D perhaps matching TRBD1 (6 bases). Germline CDR1 and CDR2: MDHEN and SYDVKM. CDR3 length: 14 amino acids. The V gene lost 6 bases and the J gene lost 2 bases, with 13 bases spanning the gap. CDR3 sequence: CASREGGTNYGYTF. The CDR3 DNA reads TGTGCCAGCAGAGAAGGGGGAACGAACTATGGCTACACCTTC.

J is TRBJ1-5 and V is TRBV6-5; D unresolved. Germline V lookup: CDR1 MNHEY, CDR2 SVGAGI. CDR3 length: 14 amino acids. Trimming took off 8 bases at V and 0 bases at J, with 11 bases between the two ends. The CDR3 DNA sequence: TGTGCCAGCTCAGAGAGGGCTAGCAATCAGCCCCAGCATTTT. Translation gives CASSERASNQPQHF.

The chain employs TRBV5-1 and TRBJ1-1; maybe TRBD1 (5 bases). The CDR3 extends over 14 amino acids. Per germline, CDR1 SGHRS and CDR2 YFSETQ. Trimming cost V 4 bases and J 0 bases, with 10 bases left between them. The CDR3: CASSPDSLNTEAFF. The CDR3 DNA reads TGCGCCAGCAGCCCCGACAGCTTGAACACTGAAGCTTTCTTT.

V gene TRBV10-3 combines with J gene TRBJ2-7; 7 bases are shared with TRBD1. Germline V gives CDR1 ENHRY, CDR2 SYGVKD. V shed 9 bases and J 1 base; nucleotides not matched to a gene: 12. CDR3 length equals 15 residues. In DNA, the CDR3 is TGTGCCATAGGGACAGCTGGGGGTGGATCCTACGAGCAGTACTTC. Its protein product is CAIGTAGGGSYEQYF.

This chain joins TRBV27 and TRBJ2-3, with D perhaps TRBD1 (6 bases). The V end was cut by 6 bases, the J end by 5 bases, with 15 bases between. Germline CDR1 and CDR2: MNHEY and SMNVEV (reference sequence). This CDR3 has 14 amino acids. The CDR3 coding sequence is TGTGCCAGCAGCACTAGGGGGTCGCGAGATACGCAGTATTTT. Translation gives CASSTRGSRDTQYF.

This chain links TRBV19 with TRBJ1-1, with TRBD1 matching 10 bases. Germline CDR1 reads LNHDA; CDR2 reads SQIVND (reference sequence). This CDR3 comprises 13 residues. The V segment lost 7 bases and the J segment 8 bases; nucleotides outside the gene matches: 7. This CDR3 reads CASNRQGAREAFF. The CDR3 DNA follows: TGTGCCAGTAACAGACAGGGGGCTCGGGAAGCTTTCTTT.

The gene calls are TRBV7-3 and TRBJ2-5; the D gene is possibly TRBD1 (5 bases). Germline V CDR1 and CDR2: SGHTA, FQGTGA. Deletions cut 0 bases from V and 4 bases from J, with 9 bases between. The CDR3 consists of 14 residues. The CDR3 reads CASSLTAQGETQYF. In DNA form, the CDR3 reads TGTGCCAGCAGCTTAACGGCCCAGGGAGAGACCCAGTACTTC.

The genes are TRBV5-4 and TRBJ2-3, with 7 positions matching TRBD1. Germline V gene sequence: CDR1 SGHNT, CDR2 YYREEE (reference sequence). Trimming cost V 3 bases and J 1 base; bases outside gene matches: 5. The CDR3 has 15 residues. This chain's CDR3 is CASSSSTGGTDTQYF. Here the CDR3 DNA reads TGTGCCAGCAGCTCTAGTACAGGGGGCACAGATACGCAGTATTTT.

This clone was recorded only once. This sequence joins TRBV11-2 and TRBJ2-5; 9 nucleotides match TRBD2. Germline CDR1 is SGHAT and CDR2 is FQNNGV. The CDR3 totals 18 residues. The ends lost 5 bases at V and 4 bases at J; junction bases unmatched: 17. The CDR3 nucleotides are TGTGCCAGCAGCCCCCAGCCCAGGGCGGGGGGGCCCAGAGAGACCCAGTACTTC. Encoded protein: CASSPQPRAGGPRETQYF.

This chain links TRBV11-2 with TRBJ2-7, with D perhaps matching TRBD1 or TRBD2 (5 bases each). This CDR3 has 14 amino acids. Trimming pared 2 bases from V and 3 bases from J, leaving 11 bases between. Germline CDR1 and CDR2: SGHAT and FQNNGV. Written as DNA, the CDR3 is TGTGCCAGCAGCTTACTGAGGGGAAACTACGAGCAGTACTTC. Its protein product is CASSLLRGNYEQYF.